What follows describes a single T cell receptor beta chain. This entry belongs to a study of blood T cell repertoires in COVID-19. Germline lookup yields CDR1 MNHEY and CDR2 SMNVEV (reference sequence). V lost 6 bases and J lost 4; bases outside the gene matches: 10. The CDR3 spans 17 residues. Generated by immunoSEQ multiplex PCR, the TCRdb table keeps only in-frame clones and is missing some. The top ten clones hold approximately 0.93% of a sample with about 350,000 clones, about 88% of them seen once. This TCR derives from a woman between 25 and 40 years old who had been exposed to COVID-19. The sample comprised PBMCs or T cells enriched from blood (not recorded which). V and J are TRBV27 and TRBJ2-1; 12 nucleotides match TRBD2. The CDR3 here is CASSGLAGPSSYNEQFF. Here the CDR3 DNA reads TGTGCCAGCAGCGGACTAGCGGGGCCCTCCTCATACAATGAGCAGTTCTTC.